The present T cell receptor (beta chain) was sequenced within a study of CD8 T cell repertoires and HIV-1 epitope variants. Study-level information: Controls were a CMV, EBV and flu peptide pool, Ebola AY9 negative control, and no-peptide well. Whole-study findings and limits: Roughly 10 TCR beta clonotypes were antigen-specific, five or six apparently recognizing autologous or escape variants.

Assay used: immunoSEQ multiplex PCR; TCRdb lists only in-frame clones, some missing. The top ten hold roughly 25% of the sample, which has 95,000 or so clones, almost 75% seen once. The CDR3 contains 17 residues. V dropped 1 base and J dropped 5; count of bases not matched to a gene: 9. CDR1 is SGHVS, CDR2 FQNEAQ, per germline. To note about this clone: What it binds is unknown.

Sequenced sample: uncultured baseline CD8+ T cells from peripheral blood mononuclear cells (PBMCs). This sequence originates from a male donor with HIV. The chain links TRBV7-8 to TRBJ2-5; TRBD2 aligns across 11 bases. The CDR3 region is CASSLVGLAGGMETQYF. CDR3 nucleotide sequence: TGTGCCAGCAGCTTAGTAGGGCTAGCGGGGGGAATGGAGACCCAGTACTTC.